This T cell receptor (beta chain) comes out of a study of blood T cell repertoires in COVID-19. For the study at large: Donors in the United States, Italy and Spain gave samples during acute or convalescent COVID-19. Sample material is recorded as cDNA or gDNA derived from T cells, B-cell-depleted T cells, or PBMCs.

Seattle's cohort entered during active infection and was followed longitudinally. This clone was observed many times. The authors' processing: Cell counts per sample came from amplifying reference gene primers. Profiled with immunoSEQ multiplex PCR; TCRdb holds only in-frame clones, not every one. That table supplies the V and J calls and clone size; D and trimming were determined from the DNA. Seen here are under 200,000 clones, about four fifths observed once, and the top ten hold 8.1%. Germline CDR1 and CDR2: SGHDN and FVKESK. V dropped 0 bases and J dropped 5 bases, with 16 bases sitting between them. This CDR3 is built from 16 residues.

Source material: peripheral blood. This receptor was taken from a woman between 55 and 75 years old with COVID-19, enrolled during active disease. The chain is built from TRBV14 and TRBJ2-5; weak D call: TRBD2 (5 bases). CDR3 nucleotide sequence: TGTGCCAGCAGCCAAGAACATTGGGGAGTAAGGGAGACCCAGTACTTC. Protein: CASSQEHWGVRETQYF.